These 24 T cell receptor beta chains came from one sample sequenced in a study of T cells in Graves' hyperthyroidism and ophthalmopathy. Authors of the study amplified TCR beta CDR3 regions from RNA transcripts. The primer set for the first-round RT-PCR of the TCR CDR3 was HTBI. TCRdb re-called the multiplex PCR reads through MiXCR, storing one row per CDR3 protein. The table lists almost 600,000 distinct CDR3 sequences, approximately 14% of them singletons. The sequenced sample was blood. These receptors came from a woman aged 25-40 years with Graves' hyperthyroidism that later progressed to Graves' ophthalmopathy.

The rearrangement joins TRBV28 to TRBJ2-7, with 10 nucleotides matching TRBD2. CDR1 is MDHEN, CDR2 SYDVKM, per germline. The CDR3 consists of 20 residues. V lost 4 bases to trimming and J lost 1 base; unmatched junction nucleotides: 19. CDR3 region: CASSYSLQGEGTSASYEQYF. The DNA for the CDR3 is TGTGCCAGCAGTTATTCCCTCCAGGGGGAAGGGACTAGCGCTTCCTACGAGCAGTACTTC.

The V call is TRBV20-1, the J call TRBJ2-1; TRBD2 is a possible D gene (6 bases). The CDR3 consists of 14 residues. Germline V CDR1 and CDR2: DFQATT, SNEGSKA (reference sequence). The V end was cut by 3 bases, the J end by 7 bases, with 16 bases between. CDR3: CSASQRAGLNEQFF. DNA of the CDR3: TGCAGTGCTAGCCAGCGGGCGGGGTTAAATGAGCAGTTCTTC.

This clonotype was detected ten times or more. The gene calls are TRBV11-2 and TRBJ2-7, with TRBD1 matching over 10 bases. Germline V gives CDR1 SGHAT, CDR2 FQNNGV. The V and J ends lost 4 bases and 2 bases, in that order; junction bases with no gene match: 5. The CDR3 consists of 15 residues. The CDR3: CASSSRTGGAYEQYF. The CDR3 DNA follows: TGTGCCAGCAGCTCCCGGACAGGGGGGGCCTACGAGCAGTACTTC.

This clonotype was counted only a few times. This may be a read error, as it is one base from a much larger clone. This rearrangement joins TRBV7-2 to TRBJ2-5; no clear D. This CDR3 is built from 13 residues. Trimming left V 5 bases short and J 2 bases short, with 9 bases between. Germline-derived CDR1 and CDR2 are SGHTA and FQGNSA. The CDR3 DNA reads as TGTGCCAGCAGCCTGAGTGAGCAAGAGACCCAGTACTTC. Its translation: CASSLSEQETQYF.

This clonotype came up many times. CDR3 sequence (DNA): TGTGCCAGCAGCTTAGGTGCGGAGTTGAACACTGAAGCTTTCTTT. Encoded protein: CASSLGAELNTEAFF. This chain links TRBV7-9 with TRBJ1-1; no reliable D call. Trimming removed 1 base from V and 0 bases from J, with 9 bases in between. Germline V gives CDR1 SEHNR, CDR2 FQNEAQ (reference sequence). The CDR3 length is 15 residues.

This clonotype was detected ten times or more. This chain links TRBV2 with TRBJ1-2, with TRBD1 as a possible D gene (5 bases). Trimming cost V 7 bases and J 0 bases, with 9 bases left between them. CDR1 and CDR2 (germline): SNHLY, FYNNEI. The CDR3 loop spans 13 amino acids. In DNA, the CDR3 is TGTGCCAGCAAGAGGGACCCTAACTATGGCTACACCTTC. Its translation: CASKRDPNYGYTF.

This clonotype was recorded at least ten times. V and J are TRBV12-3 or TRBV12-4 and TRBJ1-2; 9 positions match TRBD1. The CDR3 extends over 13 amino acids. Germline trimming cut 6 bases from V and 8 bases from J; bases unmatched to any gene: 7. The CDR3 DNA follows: TGTGCCAGCAGCCAACAGGGGGCTGGAGGCTACACCTTC. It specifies CASSQQGAGGYTF.

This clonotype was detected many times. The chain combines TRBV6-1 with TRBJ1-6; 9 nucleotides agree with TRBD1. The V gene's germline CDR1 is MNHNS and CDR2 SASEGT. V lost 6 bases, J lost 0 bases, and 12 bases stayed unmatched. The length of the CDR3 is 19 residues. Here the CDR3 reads CASSALGDRVVSYNSPLHF. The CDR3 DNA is TGTGCCAGCAGCGCACTGGGGGACAGGGTGGTCTCCTATAATTCACCCCTCCACTTT.

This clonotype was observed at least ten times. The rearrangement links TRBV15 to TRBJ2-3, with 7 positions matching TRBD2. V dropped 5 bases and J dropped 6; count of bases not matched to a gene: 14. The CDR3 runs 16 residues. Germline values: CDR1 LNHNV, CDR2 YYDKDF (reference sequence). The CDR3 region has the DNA TGTGCCACCAGCCCCCTGGGAAGCGGGAAGGGTGATACGCAGTATTTT. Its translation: CATSPLGSGKGDTQYF.

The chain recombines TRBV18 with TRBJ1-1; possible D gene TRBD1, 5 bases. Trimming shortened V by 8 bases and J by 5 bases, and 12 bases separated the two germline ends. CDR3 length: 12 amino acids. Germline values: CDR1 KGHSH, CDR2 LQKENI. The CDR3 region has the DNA TGTGCCAGCCAACTTCGGGGGACTGAAGCTTTCTTT. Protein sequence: CASQLRGTEAFF. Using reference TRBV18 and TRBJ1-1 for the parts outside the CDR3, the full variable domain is NAGVMQNPRHLVRRRGQEARLRCSPMKGHSHVYWYRQLPEEGLKFMVYLQKENIIDESGMPKERFSAEFPKEGPSILRIQQVVRGDSAAYFCASQLRGTEAFFGQGTRLTVV.

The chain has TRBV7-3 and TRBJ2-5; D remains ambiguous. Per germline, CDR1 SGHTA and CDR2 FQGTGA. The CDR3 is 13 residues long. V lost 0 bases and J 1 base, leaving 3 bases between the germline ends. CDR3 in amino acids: CASSLTIQETQYF. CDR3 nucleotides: TGTGCCAGCAGCTTAACAATCCAAGAGACCCAGTACTTC.

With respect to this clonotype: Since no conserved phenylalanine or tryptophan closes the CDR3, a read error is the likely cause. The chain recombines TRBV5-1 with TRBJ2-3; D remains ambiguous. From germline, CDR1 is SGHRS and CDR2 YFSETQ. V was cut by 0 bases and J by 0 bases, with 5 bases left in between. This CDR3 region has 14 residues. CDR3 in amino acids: CASSLDPSTDTQYV. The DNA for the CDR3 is TGCGCCAGCAGCTTGGACCCAAGCACAGATACGCAGTATGTT.

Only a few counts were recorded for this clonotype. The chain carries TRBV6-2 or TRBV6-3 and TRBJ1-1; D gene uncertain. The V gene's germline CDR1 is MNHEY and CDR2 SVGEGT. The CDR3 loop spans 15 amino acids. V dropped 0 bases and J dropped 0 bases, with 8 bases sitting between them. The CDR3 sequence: CASSYSGVLNTEAFF. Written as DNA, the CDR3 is TGTGCCAGCAGTTACTCCGGCGTTCTGAACACTGAAGCTTTCTTT.

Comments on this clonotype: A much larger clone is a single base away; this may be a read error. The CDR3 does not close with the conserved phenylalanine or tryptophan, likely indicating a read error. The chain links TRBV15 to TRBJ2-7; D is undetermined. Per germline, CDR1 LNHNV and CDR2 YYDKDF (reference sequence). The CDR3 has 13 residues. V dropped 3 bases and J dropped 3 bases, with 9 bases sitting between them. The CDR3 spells CATSRNPLYEQYL. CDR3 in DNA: TGTGCCACCAGCAGGAATCCGCTCTACGAGCAGTACCTC.

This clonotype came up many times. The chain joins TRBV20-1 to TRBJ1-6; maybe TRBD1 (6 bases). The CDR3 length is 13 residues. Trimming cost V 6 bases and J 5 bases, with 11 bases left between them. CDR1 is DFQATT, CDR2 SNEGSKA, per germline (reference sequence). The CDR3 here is CSAMDSNNSPLHF. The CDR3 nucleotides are TGCAGTGCCATGGACAGCAATAATTCACCCCTCCACTTT.

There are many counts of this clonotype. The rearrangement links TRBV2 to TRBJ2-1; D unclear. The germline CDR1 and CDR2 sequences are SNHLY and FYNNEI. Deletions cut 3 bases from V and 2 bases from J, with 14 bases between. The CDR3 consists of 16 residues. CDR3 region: CASSDLAGLTYNEQFF. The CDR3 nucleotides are TGTGCCAGCAGTGACTTGGCAGGCCTGACCTACAATGAGCAGTTCTTC.

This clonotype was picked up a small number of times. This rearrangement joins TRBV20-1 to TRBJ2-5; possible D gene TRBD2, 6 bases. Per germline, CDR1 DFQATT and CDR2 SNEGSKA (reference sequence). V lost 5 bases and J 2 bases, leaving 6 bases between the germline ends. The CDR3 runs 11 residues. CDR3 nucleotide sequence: TGCAGTGCTCGGGGGCAAGAGACCCAGTACTTC. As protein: CSARGQETQYF.

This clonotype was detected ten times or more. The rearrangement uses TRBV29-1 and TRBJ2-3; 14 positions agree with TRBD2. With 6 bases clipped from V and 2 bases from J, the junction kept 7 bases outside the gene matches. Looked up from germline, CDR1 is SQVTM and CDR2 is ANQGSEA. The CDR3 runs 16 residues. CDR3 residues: CSVERLAGGTTDTQYF. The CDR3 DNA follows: TGCAGCGTGGAAAGACTAGCGGGAGGGACCACAGATACGCAGTATTTT.

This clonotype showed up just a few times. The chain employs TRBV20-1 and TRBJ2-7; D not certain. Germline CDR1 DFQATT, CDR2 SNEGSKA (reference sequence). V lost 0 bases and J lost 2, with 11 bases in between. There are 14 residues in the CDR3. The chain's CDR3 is CSARDREGPYEQYF. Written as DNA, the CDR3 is TGCAGTGCTAGAGATAGGGAAGGACCCTACGAGCAGTACTTC.

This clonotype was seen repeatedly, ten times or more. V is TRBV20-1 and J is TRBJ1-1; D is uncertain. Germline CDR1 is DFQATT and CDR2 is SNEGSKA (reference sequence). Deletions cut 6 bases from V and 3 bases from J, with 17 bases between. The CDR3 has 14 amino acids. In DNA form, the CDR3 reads TGCAGTGCCCGATCAGGTGGAGAGGACACTGAAGCTTTCTTT. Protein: CSARSGGEDTEAFF.

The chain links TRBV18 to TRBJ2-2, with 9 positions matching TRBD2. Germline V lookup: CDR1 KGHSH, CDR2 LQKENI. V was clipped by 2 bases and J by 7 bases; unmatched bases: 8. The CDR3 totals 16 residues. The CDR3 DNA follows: TGTGCCAGCTCACCAGAGGCTAGCGGGACCGTCGGGGAGCTGTTTTTT. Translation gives CASSPEASGTVGELFF.

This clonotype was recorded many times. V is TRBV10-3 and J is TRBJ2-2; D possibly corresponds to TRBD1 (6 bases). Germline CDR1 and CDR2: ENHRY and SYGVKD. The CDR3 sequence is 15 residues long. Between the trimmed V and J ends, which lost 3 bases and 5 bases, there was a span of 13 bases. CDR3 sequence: CAISETGPRTGELFF. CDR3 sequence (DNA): TGTGCCATCAGTGAAACAGGGCCAAGAACCGGGGAGCTGTTTTTT.

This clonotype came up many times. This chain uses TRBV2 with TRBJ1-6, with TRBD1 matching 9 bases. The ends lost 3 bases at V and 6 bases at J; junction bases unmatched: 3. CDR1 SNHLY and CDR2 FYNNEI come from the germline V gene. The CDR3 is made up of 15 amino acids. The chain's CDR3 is CASSERTGANSPLHF. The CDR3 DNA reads TGTGCCAGCAGTGAGCGGACAGGGGCTAATTCACCCCTCCACTTT.

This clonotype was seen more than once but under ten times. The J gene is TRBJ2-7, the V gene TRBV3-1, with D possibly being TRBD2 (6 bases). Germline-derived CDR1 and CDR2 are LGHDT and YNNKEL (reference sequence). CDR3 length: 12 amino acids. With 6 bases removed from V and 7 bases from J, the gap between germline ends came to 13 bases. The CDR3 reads CASSGGKGEQYF. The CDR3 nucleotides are TGTGCCAGCAGTGGCGGGAAAGGTGAGCAGTACTTC.